A selection of T cell receptor beta chains follows, all from one sample in a study of CD8+ T cells in alopecia areata. The repertoire was sequenced with immunoSEQ multiplex PCR; TCRdb's copy has only in-frame clones and lacks some. This sample carries 75,000 to 100,000 clones, 40% to 45% of them seen once, and the ten largest clones take roughly 0.83%. Specimen: CD4+ T cells sorted from blood. The receptor source for this set is a human donor with alopecia areata. CDR3s include the opening cysteine and the closing phenylalanine or tryptophan. A D gene is named only where the DNA matches it firmly. The size of a clone is reported for some rows only, either as once, few or many, or as a class for expanded clones.

abundance: few; v_gene: TRBV28; j_gene: TRBJ2-5; d_gene: NA; CDR3nt: TGTGCCAGCAGCGATCCAAATGGGGAGACCCAGTACTTC; CDR3aa: CASSDPNGETQYF
abundance: NA; v_gene: TRBV2; j_gene: TRBJ2-1; d_gene: NA; CDR3nt: TGTGCCAGCACTGACAGCCCCAATGAGCAGTTCTTC; CDR3aa: CASTDSPNEQFF
abundance: NA; v_gene: TRBV7-3; j_gene: TRBJ1-1; d_gene: NA; CDR3nt: TGTGCCAGCAGCTTAACAGGGAACACTGAAGCTTTCTTT; CDR3aa: CASSLTGNTEAFF
abundance: NA; v_gene: TRBV5-6; j_gene: TRBJ2-1; d_gene: NA; CDR3nt: TGTGCCAGCAGCCACGACAATGAGCAGTTCTTC; CDR3aa: CASSHDNEQFF
abundance: NA; v_gene: TRBV4-1; j_gene: TRBJ1-1; d_gene: NA; CDR3nt: TGCGCCAGCAGCCAAGCCACCAGGGCAAGTAATACTGAAGCTTTCTTT; CDR3aa: CASSQATRASNTEAFF
abundance: NA; v_gene: TRBV4-1; j_gene: TRBJ1-6; d_gene: NA; CDR3nt: TGCGCCAGCAGCCCCGTTGGACAGAATTCACCCCTCCACTTT; CDR3aa: CASSPVGQNSPLHF
abundance: NA; v_gene: TRBV28; j_gene: TRBJ2-7; d_gene: TRBD1; CDR3nt: TGTGCCAGCAGTTCTGGGACAGCACCTCTCTACGAGCAGTACTTC; CDR3aa: CASSSGTAPLYEQYF
abundance: NA; v_gene: TRBV30; j_gene: TRBJ1-5; d_gene: TRBD1; CDR3nt: TGTGCCTGGAGTCGGGACAGTGATCAGCCCCAGCATTTT; CDR3aa: CAWSRDSDQPQHF
abundance: few; v_gene: TRBV14; j_gene: TRBJ2-3; d_gene: NA; CDR3nt: TGTGCCAGCAGCCAAGATGGACTATGGGATACGCAGTATTTT; CDR3aa: CASSQDGLWDTQYF
abundance: NA; v_gene: TRBV29-1; j_gene: TRBJ2-5; d_gene: NA; CDR3nt: TGCAGCGTAGTCCGACAGGGAGGATTAAAAGAGACCCAGTACTTC; CDR3aa: CSVVRQGGLKETQYF
abundance: NA; v_gene: TRBV9; j_gene: TRBJ2-5; d_gene: TRBD2; CDR3nt: TGTGCCAGCAGCGCGGGCGGACTAGCGGGAGTAAGTTTAGAGACCCAGTACTTC; CDR3aa: CASSAGGLAGVSLETQYF
abundance: few; v_gene: TRBV2; j_gene: TRBJ2-2; d_gene: NA; CDR3nt: TGTGCCAGCGGCACCGCGAACACCGGGGAGCTGTTTTTT; CDR3aa: CASGTANTGELFF
abundance: NA; v_gene: TRBV29-1; j_gene: TRBJ1-4; d_gene: NA; CDR3nt: TGCAGCGTTGGGACGGCTAATGAAAAACTGTTTTTT; CDR3aa: CSVGTANEKLFF
abundance: NA; v_gene: TRBV29-1; j_gene: TRBJ2-3; d_gene: TRBD2; CDR3nt: TGCAGCGTTGCCGGGACTAGCAGATCTAGCACAGATACGCAGTATTTT; CDR3aa: CSVAGTSRSSTDTQYF
abundance: NA; v_gene: TRBV29-1; j_gene: TRBJ2-1; d_gene: NA; CDR3nt: TGCAGCGTTGGGGGGCGGGCAGACTACAATGAGCAGTTCTTC; CDR3aa: CSVGGRADYNEQFF
abundance: NA; v_gene: TRBV29-1; j_gene: TRBJ1-5; d_gene: NA; CDR3nt: TGCAGCGTTGGGGGCGGAAGGAATCAGCCCCAGCATTTT; CDR3aa: CSVGGGRNQPQHF
abundance: few; v_gene: TRBV29-1; j_gene: TRBJ2-7; d_gene: TRBD1; CDR3nt: TGCAGTGGGAGACAGGGGGGTAACTACGAGCAGTACTTC; CDR3aa: CSGRQGGNYEQYF
abundance: NA; v_gene: TRBV4-1; j_gene: TRBJ1-6; d_gene: NA; CDR3nt: TGCGCCAGCAGCCAAGAGGCCAGACAGGCTAATAATTCACCCCTCCACTTT; CDR3aa: CASSQEARQANNSPLHF
abundance: NA; v_gene: TRBV29-1; j_gene: TRBJ2-3; d_gene: TRBD2; CDR3nt: TGCAGCCGCTGGACTAGCGGGACCACAGATACGCAGTATTTT; CDR3aa: CSRWTSGTTDTQYF
abundance: NA; v_gene: TRBV7-9; j_gene: TRBJ1-2; d_gene: NA; CDR3nt: TGTGCCAGCAGCTTGCCCCAGGGGATGGGCTACACCTTC; CDR3aa: CASSLPQGMGYTF
abundance: NA; v_gene: TRBV30; j_gene: TRBJ1-1; d_gene: NA; CDR3nt: TGTGCCTGGAGTTCCGGGGGCGCTGAAGCTTTCTTT; CDR3aa: CAWSSGGAEAFF
abundance: few; v_gene: TRBV7-2; j_gene: TRBJ2-3; d_gene: NA; CDR3nt: TGTGCCAGCTCCTTCACAGATACGCAGTATTTT; CDR3aa: CASSFTDTQYF
abundance: NA; v_gene: TRBV2; j_gene: TRBJ2-7; d_gene: TRBD1; CDR3nt: TGTGCCAGCAGTGTTGACAGGGGCGCTTACGAGCAGTACTTC; CDR3aa: CASSVDRGAYEQYF
abundance: few; v_gene: TRBV29-1; j_gene: TRBJ2-3; d_gene: NA; CDR3nt: TGCAGCGTTTGGGGGCGGGAGACAGATACGCAGTATTTT; CDR3aa: CSVWGRETDTQYF
abundance: NA; v_gene: TRBV29-1; j_gene: TRBJ1-3; d_gene: NA; CDR3nt: TGCAGCGGGGCGTGGGCCACCATATATTTT; CDR3aa: CSGAWATIYF
abundance: NA; v_gene: TRBV7-2; j_gene: TRBJ1-2; d_gene: NA; CDR3nt: TGTGCCAGCAGCCTCCAGGAGGGTCCAGCTGGCTACACCTTC; CDR3aa: CASSLQEGPAGYTF
abundance: NA; v_gene: TRBV4-1; j_gene: TRBJ2-2; d_gene: TRBD1; CDR3nt: TGCGCCAGCCAGGACAGGCCGATCACCGGGGAGCTGTTTTTT; CDR3aa: CASQDRPITGELFF